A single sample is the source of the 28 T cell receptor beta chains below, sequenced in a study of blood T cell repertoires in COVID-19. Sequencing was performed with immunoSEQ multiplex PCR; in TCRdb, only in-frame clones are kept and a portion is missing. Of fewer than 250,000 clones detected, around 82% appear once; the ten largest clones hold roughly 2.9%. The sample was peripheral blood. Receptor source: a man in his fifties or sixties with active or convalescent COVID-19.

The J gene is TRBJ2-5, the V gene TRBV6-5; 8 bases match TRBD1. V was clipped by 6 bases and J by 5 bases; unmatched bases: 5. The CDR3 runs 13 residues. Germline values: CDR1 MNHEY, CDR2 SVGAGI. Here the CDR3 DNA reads TGTGCCAGCAGCAGGGGGCGCAAGGAGACCCAGTACTTC. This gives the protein CASSRGRKETQYF.

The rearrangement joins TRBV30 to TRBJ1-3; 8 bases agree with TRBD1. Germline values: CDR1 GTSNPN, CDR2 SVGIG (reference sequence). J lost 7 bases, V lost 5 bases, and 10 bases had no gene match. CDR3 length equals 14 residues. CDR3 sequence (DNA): TGTGCCTGGGATGGACAGGGTTATAAGAACACCATATATTTT. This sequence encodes CAWDGQGYKNTIYF.

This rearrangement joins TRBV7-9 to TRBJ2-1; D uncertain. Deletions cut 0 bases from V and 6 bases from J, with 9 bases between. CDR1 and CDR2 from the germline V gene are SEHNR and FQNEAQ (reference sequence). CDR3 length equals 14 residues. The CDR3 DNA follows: TGTGCCAGCAGCTTAGCGCGCTCAGGCAATGAGCAGTTCTTC. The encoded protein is CASSLARSGNEQFF.

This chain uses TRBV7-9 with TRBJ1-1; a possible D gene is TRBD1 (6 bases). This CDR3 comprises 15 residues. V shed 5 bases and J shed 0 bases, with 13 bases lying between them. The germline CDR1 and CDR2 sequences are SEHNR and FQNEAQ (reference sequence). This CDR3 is CASSKFRGMNTEAFF. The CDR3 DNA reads TGTGCCAGCAGCAAGTTCAGGGGCATGAACACTGAAGCTTTCTTT.

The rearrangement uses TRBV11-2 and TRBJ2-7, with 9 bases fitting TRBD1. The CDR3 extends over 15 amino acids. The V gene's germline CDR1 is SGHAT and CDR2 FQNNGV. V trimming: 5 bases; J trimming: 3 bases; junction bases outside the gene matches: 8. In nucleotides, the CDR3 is TGTGCCAGCAGCCTATGGACAGGGGTCGACTACGAGCAGTACTTC. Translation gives CASSLWTGVDYEQYF.

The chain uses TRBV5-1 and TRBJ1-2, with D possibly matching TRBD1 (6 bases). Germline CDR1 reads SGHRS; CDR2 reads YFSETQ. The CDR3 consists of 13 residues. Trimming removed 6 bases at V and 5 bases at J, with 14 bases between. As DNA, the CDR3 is TGCGCCAGCAATACGGGCAGGGGATATGGCTACACCTTC. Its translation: CASNTGRGYGYTF. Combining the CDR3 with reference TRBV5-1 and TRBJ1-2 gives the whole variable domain KAGVTQTPRYLIKTRGQQVTLSCSPISGHRSVSWYQQTPGQGLQFLFEYFSETQRNKGNFPGRFSGRQFSNSRSEMNVSTLELGDSALYLCASNTGRGYGYTFGSGTRLTVV.

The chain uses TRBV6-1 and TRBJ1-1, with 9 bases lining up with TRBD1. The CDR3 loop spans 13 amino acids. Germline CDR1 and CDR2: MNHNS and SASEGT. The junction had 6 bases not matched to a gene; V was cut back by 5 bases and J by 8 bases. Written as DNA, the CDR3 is TGTGCCAGCAGTCCACCGGGACAGGGCGAAGCTTTCTTT. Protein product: CASSPPGQGEAFF.

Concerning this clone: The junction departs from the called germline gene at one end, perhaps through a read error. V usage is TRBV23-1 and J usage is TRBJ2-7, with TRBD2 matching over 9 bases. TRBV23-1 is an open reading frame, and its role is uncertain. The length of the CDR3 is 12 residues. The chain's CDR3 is CASSSGLAGKRF. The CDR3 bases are TGCGCCAGCAGTTCCGGGCTAGCGGGAAAGCGCTTC.

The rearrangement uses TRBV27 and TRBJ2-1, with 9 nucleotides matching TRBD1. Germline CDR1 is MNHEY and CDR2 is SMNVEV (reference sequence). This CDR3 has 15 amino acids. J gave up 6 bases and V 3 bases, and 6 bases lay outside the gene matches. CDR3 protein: CASSLRGQGLNEQFF. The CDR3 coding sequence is TGTGCCAGCAGTTTGAGGGGACAGGGCCTCAATGAGCAGTTCTTC.

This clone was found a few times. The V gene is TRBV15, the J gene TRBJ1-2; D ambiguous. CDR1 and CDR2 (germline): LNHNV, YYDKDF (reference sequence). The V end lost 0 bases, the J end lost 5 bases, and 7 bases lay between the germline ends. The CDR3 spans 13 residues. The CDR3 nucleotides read TGTGCCACCAGCAGAGATCAGACATATGGCTACACCTTC. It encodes CATSRDQTYGYTF.

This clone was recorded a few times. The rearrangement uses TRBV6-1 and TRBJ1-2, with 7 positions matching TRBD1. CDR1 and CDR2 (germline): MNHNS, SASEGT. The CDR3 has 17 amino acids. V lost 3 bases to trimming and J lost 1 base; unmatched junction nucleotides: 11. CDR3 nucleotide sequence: TGTGCCAGCAGTGATATGTCGGGACAGCTGAATAACTATGGCTACACCTTC. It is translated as CASSDMSGQLNNYGYTF.

CDR3: CASSLNPEDTIYF. Here the CDR3 DNA reads TGTGCCAGCAGCTTAAATCCCGAGGACACCATATATTTT. The chain recombines TRBV11-3 with TRBJ1-3, with D uncertain. In germline, CDR1 is SGHNT, CDR2 YENEEA. V shed 2 bases and J shed 8 bases, with 10 bases lying between them. The CDR3 is 13 residues long. The whole variable domain, filled in from reference TRBV11-3 and TRBJ1-3, reads EAGVVQSPRYKIIEKKQPVAFWCNPISGHNTLYWYLQNLGQGPELLIRYENEEAVDDSQLPKDRFSAERLKGVDSTLKIQPAELGDSAVYLCASSLNPEDTIYFGEGSWLTVV.

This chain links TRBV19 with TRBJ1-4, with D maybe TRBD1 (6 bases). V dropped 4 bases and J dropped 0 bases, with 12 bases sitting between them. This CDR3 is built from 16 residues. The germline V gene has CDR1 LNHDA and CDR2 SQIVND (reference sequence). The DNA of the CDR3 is TGTGCCAGTAGTACGGGACAAGGTGCAACTAATGAAAAACTGTTTTTT. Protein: CASSTGQGATNEKLFF.

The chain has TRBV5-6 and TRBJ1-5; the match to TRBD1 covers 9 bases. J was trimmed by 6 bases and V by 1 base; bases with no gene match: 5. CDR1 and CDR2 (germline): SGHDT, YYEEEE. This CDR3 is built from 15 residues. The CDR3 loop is CASSLTGTGFQPQHF. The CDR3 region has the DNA TGTGCCAGCAGCTTGACCGGGACAGGGTTTCAGCCCCAGCATTTT. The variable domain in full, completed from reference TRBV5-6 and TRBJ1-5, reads DAGVTQSPTHLIKTRGQQVTLRCSPKSGHDTVSWYQQALGQGPQFIFQYYEEEERQRGNFPDRFSGHQFPNYSSELNVNALLLGDSALYLCASSLTGTGFQPQHFGDGTRLSIL.

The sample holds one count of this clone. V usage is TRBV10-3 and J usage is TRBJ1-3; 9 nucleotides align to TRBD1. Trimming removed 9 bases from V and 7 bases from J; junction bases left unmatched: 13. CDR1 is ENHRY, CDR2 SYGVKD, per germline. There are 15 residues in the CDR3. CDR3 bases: TGTGCCATGTCCGCGACAGGGGGACAAGGTAACACCATATATTTT. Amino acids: CAMSATGGQGNTIYF.

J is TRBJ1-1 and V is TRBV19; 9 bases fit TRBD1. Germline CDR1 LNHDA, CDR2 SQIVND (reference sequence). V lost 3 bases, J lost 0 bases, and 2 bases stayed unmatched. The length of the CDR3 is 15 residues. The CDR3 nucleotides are TGTGCCAGTAGTATGGACAGGGGATTGAACACTGAAGCTTTCTTT. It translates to CASSMDRGLNTEAFF.

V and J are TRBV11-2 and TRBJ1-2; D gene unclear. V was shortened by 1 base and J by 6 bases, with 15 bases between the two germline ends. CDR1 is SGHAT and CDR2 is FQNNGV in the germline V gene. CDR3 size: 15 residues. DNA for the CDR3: TGTGCCAGCAGCTTAGGGGCGGGGATTGGGGATGGCTACACCTTC. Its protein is CASSLGAGIGDGYTF.

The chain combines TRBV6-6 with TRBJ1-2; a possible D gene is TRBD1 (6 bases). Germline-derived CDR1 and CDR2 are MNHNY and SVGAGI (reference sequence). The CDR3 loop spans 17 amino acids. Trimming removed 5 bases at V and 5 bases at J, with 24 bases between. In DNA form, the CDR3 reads TGTGCCAGCAGTCCCGCATTAGGACAGACGACTGAATATGGCTACACCTTC. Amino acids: CASSPALGQTTEYGYTF.

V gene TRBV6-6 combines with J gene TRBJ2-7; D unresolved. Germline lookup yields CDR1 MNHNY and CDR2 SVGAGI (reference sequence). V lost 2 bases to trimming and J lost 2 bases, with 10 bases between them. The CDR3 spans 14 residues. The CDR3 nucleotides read TGTGCCAGCAGTTACCGGCAGGCCCCCTACGAGCAGTACTTC. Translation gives CASSYRQAPYEQYF.

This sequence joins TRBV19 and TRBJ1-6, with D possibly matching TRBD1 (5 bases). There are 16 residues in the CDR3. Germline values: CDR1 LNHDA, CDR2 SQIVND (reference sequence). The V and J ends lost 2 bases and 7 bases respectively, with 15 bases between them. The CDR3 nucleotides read TGTGCCAGTAGTATACGGGCCCTCGGGGGGAATTCACCCCTCCACTTT. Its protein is CASSIRALGGNSPLHF.

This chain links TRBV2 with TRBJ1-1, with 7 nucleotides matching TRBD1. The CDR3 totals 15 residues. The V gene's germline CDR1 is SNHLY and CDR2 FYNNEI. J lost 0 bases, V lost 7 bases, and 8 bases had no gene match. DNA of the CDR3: TGTGCCAGCAAAAAGGGGGCAGAGATGAACACTGAAGCTTTCTTT. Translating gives CASKKGAEMNTEAFF.

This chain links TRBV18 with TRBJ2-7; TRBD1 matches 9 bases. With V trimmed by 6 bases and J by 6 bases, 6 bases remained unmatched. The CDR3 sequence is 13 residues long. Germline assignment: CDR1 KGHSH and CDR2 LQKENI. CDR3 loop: CASSPQTGGEQYF. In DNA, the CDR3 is TGTGCCAGCTCGCCCCAGACAGGGGGCGAGCAGTACTTC.

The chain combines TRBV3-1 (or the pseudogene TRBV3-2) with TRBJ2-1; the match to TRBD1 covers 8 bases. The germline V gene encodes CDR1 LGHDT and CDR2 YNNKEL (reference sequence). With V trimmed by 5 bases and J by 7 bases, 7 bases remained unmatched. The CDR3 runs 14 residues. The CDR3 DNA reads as TGTGCCAGCAGCGCCAGGGGGCCACGGAATGAGCAGTTCTTC. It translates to CASSARGPRNEQFF.

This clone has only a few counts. CDR3 residues: CASSSGLIEAFF. CDR3 bases: TGTGCCAGCAGTAGCGGGCTTATTGAAGCTTTCTTT. The gene calls are TRBV12-3 or TRBV12-4 and TRBJ1-1, with D unresolved. CDR3 length equals 12 residues. V was trimmed by 5 bases and J by 7 bases, leaving 11 bases between them.

CDR3 in DNA: TGTGCCAGCACTAAGACTGGATCCAATCAGCCCCAGCATTTT. Translating it yields CASTKTGSNQPQHF. The chain joins TRBV7-9 to TRBJ1-5, with D uncertain. V gave up 7 bases and J gave up 3 bases, with 13 bases separating them. This CDR3 comprises 14 residues. Germline V lookup: CDR1 SEHNR, CDR2 FQNEAQ (reference sequence).

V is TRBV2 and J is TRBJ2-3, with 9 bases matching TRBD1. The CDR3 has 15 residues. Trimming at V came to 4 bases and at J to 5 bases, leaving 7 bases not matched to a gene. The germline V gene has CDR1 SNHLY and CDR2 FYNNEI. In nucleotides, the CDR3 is TGTGCCAGCAGTGTTTTAACAGGGGGCCAAGATACGCAGTATTTT. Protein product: CASSVLTGGQDTQYF.

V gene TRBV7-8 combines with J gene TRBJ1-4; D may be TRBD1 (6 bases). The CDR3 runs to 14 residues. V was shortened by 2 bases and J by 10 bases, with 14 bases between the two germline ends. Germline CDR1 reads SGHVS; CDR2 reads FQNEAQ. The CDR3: CASSLSGRGGKLFF. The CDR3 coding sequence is TGTGCCAGCAGCTTATCGGGCAGGGGTGGAAAACTGTTTTTT.

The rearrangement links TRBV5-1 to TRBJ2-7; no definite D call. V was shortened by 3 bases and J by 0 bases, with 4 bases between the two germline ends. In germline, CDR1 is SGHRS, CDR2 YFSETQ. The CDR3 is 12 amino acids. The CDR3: CASSWSSYEQYF. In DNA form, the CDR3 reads TGCGCCAGCAGCTGGAGCTCCTACGAGCAGTACTTC.